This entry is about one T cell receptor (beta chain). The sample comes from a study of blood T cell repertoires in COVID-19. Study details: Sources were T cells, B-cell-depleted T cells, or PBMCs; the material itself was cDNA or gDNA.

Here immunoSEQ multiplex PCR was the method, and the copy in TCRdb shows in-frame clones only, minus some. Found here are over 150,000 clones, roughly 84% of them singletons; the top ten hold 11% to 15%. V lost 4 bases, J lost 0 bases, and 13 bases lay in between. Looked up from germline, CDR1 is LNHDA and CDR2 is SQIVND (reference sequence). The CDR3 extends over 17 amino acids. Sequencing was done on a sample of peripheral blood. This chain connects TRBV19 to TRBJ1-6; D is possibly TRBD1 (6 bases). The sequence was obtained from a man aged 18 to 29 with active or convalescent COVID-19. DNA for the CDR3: TGTGCCAGTAGTAACAGGGATGGGGGCTCCTATAATTCACCCCTCCACTTT. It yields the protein CASSNRDGGSYNSPLHF. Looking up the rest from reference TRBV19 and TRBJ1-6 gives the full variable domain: DGGITQSPKYLFRKEGQNVTLSCEQNLNHDAMYWYRQDPGQGLRLIYYSQIVNDFQKGDIAEGYSVSREKKESFPLTVTSAQKNPTAFYLCASSNRDGGSYNSPLHFGNGTRLTVT.